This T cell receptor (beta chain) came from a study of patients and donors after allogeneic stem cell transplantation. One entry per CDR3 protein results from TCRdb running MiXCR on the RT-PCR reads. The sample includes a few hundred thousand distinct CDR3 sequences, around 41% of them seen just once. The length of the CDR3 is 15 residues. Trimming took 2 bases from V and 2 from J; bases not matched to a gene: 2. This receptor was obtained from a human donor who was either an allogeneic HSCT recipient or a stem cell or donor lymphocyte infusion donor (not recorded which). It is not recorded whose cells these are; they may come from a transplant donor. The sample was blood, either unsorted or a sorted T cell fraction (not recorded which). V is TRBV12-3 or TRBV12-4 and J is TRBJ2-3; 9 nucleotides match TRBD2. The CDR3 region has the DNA TGTGCCAGCAGTTTACGCGGGGGGGCCACAGATACGCAGTATTTT. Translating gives CASSLRGGATDTQYF.